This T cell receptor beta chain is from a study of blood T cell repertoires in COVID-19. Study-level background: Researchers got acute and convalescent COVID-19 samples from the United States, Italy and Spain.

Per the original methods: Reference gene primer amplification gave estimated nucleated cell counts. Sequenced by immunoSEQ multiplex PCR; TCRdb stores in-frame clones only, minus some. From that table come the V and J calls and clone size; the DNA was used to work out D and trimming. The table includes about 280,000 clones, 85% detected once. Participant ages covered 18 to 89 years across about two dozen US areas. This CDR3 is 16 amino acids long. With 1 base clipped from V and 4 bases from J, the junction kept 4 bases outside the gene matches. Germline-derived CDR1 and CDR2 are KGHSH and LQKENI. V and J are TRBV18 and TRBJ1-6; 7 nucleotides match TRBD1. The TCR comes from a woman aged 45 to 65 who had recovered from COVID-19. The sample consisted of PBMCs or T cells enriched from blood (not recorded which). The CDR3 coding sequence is TGTGCCAGCTCACCACGGGGGACAGAGTATAATTCACCCCTCCACTTT. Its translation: CASSPRGTEYNSPLHF.